This T cell receptor beta chain was documented in a study of T-cell reconstitution after alpha-beta-depleted transplantation in children. Overall study findings and caveats: About two months after transplant, alpha-beta T cells reportedly came from several hundred expanded graft clones.

Losses at the gene ends were 10 bases for V and 3 bases for J; bases not matched to a gene: 8. This CDR3 contains 13 residues. CDR1 MDHEN and CDR2 SYDVKM come from the germline V gene. As it was prepared, the TCRbeta library received unique molecular identifiers. TCRdb independently ran MiXCR on the PCR reads; one entry per CDR3 protein. The table has approximately 650,000 distinct CDR3 sequences, 13% seen once. This clonotype was seen a few times. Its matching antigen is unknown. V gene TRBV28 combines with J gene TRBJ2-5; TRBD1 agrees at 7 bases. This receptor was obtained from a girl aged 2 to 10 with congenital amegakaryocytic thrombocytopenia, due to receive a stem cell transplant. The sample was PBMCs, taken before TCRalphabeta/CD19-depleted stem cell transplant. The CDR3 DNA follows: TGTGCCACCGATAAGGGACAGAAAGAGACCCAGTACTTC. Protein product: CATDKGQKETQYF.